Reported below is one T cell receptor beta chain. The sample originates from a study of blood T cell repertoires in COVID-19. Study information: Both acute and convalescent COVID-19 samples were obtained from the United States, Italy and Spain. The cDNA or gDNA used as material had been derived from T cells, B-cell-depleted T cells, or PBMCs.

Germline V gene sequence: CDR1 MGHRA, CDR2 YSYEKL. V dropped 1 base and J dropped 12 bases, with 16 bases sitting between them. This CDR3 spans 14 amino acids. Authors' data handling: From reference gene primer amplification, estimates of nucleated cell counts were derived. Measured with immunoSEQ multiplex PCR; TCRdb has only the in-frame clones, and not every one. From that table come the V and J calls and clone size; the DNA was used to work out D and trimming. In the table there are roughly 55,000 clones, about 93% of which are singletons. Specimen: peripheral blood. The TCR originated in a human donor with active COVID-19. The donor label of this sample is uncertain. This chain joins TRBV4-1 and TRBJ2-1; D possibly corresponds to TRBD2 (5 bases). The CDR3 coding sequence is TGCGCCAGCAGCCAAGGGGTAGCGCCCTGGGGGCAGTTCTTC. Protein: CASSQGVAPWGQFF.